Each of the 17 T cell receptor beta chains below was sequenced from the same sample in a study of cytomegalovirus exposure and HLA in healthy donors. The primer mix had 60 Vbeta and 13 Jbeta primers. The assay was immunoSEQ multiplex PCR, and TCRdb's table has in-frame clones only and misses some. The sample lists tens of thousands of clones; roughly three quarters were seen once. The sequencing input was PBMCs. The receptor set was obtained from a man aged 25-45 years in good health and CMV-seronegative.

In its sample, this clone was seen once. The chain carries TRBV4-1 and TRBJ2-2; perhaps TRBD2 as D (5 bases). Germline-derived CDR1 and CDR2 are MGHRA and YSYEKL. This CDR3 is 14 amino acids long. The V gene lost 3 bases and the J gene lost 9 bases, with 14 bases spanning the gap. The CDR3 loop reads CASSHPLVPWELFF. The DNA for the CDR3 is TGCGCCAGCAGCCACCCACTAGTGCCGTGGGAGCTGTTTTTT.

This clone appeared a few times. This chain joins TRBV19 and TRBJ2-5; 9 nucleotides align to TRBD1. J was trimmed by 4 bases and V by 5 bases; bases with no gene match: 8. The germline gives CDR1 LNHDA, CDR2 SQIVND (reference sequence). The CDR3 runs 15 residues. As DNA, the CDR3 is TGTGCCAGTAGTCACGGGACAGGGACCTTAGAGACCCAGTACTTC. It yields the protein CASSHGTGTLETQYF.

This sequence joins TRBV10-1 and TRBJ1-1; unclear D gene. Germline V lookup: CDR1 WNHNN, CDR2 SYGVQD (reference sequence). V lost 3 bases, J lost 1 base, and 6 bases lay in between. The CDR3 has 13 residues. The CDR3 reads CASSDEENTEAFF. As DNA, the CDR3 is TGCGCCAGCAGTGACGAGGAGAACACTGAAGCTTTCTTT.

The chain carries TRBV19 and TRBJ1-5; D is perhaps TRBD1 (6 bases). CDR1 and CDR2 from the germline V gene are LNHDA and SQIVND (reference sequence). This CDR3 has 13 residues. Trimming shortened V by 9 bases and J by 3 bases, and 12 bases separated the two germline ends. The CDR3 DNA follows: TGTGCCAGCGCATGGGGGCCCAATCAGCCCCAGCATTTT. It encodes CASAWGPNQPQHF. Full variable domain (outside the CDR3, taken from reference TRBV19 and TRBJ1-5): DGGITQSPKYLFRKEGQNVTLSCEQNLNHDAMYWYRQDPGQGLRLIYYSQIVNDFQKGDIAEGYSVSREKKESFPLTVTSAQKNPTAFYLCASAWGPNQPQHFGDGTRLSIL.

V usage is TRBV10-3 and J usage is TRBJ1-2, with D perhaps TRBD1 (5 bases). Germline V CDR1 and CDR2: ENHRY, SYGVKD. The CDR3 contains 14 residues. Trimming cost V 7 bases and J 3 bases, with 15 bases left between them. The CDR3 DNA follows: TGTGCCATCATAGGAGATGACAGAGACTATGGCTACACCTTC. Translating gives CAIIGDDRDYGYTF.

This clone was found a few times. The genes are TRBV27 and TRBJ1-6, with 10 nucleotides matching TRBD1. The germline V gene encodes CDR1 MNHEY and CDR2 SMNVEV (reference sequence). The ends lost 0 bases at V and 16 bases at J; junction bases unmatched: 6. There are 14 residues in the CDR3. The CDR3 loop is CASSLSTGGVTLHF. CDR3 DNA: TGTGCCAGCAGTTTATCGACAGGGGGCGTCACTCTCCACTTT.

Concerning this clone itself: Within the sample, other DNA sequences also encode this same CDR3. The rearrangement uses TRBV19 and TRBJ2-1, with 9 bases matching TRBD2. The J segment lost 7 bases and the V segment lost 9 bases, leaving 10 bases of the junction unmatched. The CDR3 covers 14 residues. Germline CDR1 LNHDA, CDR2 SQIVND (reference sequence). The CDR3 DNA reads TGTGCCAGCTCCCCGGGACTAGCCGGGAATGAGCAGTTCTTC. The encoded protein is CASSPGLAGNEQFF.

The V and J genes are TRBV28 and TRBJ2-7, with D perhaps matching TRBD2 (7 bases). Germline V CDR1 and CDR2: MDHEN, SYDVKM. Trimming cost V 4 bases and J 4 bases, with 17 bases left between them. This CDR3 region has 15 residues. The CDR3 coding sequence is TGTGCCAGCAGTTCCCGTGGGGGGGCGAGATACGAGCAGTACTTC. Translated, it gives CASSSRGGARYEQYF.

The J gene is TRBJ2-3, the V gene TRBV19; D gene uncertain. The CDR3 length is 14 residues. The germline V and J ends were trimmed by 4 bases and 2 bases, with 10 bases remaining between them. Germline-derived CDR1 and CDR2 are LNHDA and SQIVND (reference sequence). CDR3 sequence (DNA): TGTGCCAGTAGTAAAATGGGCAACACAGATACGCAGTATTTT. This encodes CASSKMGNTDTQYF.

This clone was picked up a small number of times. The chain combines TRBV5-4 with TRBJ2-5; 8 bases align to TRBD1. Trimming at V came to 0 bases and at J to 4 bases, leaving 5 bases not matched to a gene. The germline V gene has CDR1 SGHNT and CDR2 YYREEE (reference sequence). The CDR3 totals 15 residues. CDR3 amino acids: CASSLGTGKGETQYF. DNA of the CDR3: TGTGCCAGCAGCTTGGGGACAGGGAAAGGAGAGACCCAGTACTTC.

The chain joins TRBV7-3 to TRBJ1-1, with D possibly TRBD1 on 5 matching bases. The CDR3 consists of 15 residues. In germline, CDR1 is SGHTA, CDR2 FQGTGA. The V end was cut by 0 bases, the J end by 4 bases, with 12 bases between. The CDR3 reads CASSLTLGPVTEAFF. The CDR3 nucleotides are TGTGCCAGCAGCTTAACACTGGGGCCGGTCACTGAAGCTTTCTTT.

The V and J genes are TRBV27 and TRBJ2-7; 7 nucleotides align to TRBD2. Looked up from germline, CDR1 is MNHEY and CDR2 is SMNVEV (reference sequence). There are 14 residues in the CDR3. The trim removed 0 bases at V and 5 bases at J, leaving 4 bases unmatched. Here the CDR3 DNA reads TGTGCCAGCAGTTTATCCGACGCGGGGGACGAGCAGTACTTC. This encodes CASSLSDAGDEQYF.

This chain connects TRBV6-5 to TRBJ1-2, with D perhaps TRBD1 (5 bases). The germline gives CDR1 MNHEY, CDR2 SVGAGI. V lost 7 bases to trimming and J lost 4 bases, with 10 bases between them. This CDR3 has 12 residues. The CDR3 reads CASKMQGYGYTF. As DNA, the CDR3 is TGTGCCAGCAAAATGCAGGGCTATGGCTACACCTTC.

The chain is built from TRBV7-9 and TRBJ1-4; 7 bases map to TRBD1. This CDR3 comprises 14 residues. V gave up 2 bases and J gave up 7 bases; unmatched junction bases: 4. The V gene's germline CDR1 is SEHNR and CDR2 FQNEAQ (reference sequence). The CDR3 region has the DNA TGTGCCAGCAGCTTAAGCAGGGGGGTTGAAAAACTGTTTTTT. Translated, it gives CASSLSRGVEKLFF.

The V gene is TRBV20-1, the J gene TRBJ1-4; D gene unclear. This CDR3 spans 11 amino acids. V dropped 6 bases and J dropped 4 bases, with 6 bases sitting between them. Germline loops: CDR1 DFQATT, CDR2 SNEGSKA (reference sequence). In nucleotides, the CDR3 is TGCAGTGCGAGATATAATGAAAAACTGTTTTTT. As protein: CSARYNEKLFF.

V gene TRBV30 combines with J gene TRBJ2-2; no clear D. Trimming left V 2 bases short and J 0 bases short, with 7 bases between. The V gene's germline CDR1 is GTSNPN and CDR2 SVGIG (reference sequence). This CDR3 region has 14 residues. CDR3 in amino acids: CAWSRTANTGELFF. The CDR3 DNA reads TGTGCCTGGAGTCGAACAGCGAACACCGGGGAGCTGTTTTTT.

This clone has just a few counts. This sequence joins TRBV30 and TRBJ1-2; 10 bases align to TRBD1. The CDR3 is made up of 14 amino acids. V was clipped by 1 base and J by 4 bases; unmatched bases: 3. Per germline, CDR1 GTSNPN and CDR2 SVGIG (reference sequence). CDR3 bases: TGTGCCTGGAGTGCTGACAGGGGGCTCTATGGCTACACCTTC. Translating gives CAWSADRGLYGYTF.